Only a few counts were recorded for the clone carrying this T cell receptor beta chain. Its antigen remains unidentified. The source of the sample is a study of cytomegalovirus exposure and HLA in healthy donors. On the study more broadly: Earlier sequencing of 150 million to 200 million T cells yielded 100 million to 140 million unique TCR beta sequences. Clustering assigned 70% to 85% of the roughly 380 genotyped donors to the Caucasian-associated ancestry cluster.

The PCR was carried out with 60 Vbeta primers and 13 Jbeta primers. Assay: immunoSEQ multiplex PCR; the TCRdb copy retains only in-frame clones and omits some. The sample lists some 70,000 clones, roughly four fifths occurring once. CDR1 and CDR2 from the germline V gene are SGHDT and YYEEEE. The CDR3 is 13 residues long. V gave up 5 bases and J gave up 0 bases, with 5 bases separating them. Study results and caveats: TCR association rates varied by HLA locus in a later analysis, with DRB1 highest and HLA-C lowest. Researchers catalogued some 160 TCR beta chains as cytomegalovirus-associated.

The rearrangement uses TRBV5-6 and TRBJ2-2, with no clear D. The sequenced sample was PBMCs. The TCR sequence derives from a man between 45 and 60 years old in good health and CMV-seronegative. CDR3 in amino acids: CASRHSNTGELFF. CDR3 bases: TGTGCCAGCAGACATTCGAACACCGGGGAGCTGTTTTTT.